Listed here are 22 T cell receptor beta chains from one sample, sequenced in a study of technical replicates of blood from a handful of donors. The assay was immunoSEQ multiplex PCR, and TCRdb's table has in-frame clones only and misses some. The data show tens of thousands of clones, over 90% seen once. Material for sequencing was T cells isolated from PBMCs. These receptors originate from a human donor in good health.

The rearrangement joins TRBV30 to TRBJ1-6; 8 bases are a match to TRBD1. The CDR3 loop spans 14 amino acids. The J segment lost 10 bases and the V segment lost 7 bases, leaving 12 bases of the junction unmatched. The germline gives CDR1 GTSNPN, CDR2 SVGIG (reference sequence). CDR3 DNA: TGTGCCTATAAAGCAGGGGGCTTGAGATCACCCCTCCACTTT. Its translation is CAYKAGGLRSPLHF. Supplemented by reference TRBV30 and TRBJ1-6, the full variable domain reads SQTIHQWPATLVQPVGSPLSLECTVEGTSNPNLYWYRQAAGRGLQLLFYSVGIGQISSEVPQNLSASRPQDRQFILSSKKLLLSDSGFYLCAYKAGGLRSPLHFGNGTRLTVT.

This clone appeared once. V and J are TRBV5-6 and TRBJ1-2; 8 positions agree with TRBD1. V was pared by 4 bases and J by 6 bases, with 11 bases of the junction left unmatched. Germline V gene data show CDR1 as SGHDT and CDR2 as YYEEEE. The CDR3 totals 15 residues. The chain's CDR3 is CASSLPPQGVNGYTF. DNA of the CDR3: TGTGCCAGCAGCCTTCCGCCACAGGGGGTTAATGGCTACACCTTC.

The CDR3 region is CASSLVSGGRGYEQYF. DNA of the CDR3: TGTGCCAGCAGCTTAGTGTCAGGGGGCCGAGGCTACGAGCAGTACTTC. This rearrangement joins TRBV11-2 to TRBJ2-7; 8 nucleotides match TRBD1. Germline V gene sequence: CDR1 SGHAT, CDR2 FQNNGV. The CDR3 extends over 16 amino acids. The junction had 8 bases not matched to a gene; V was cut back by 1 base and J by 3 bases.

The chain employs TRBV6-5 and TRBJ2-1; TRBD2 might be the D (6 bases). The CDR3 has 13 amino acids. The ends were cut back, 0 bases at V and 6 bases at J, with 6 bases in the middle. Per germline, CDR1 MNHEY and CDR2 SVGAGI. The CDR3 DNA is TGTGCCAGCAGTTACTCGCGGGGCAATGAGCAGTTCTTC. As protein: CASSYSRGNEQFF.

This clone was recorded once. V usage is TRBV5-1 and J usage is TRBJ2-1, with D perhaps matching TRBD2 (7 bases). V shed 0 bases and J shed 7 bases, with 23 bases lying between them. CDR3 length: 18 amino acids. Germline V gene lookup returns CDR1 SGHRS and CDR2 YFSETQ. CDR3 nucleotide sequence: TGCGCCAGCAGCTTGGAGTTTCGGGGGGCGCCTTTAGGGAATGAGCAGTTCTTC. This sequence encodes CASSLEFRGAPLGNEQFF.

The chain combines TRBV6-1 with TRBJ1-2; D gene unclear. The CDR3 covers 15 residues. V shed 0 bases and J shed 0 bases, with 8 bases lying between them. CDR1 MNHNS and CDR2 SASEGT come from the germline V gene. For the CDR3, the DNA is TGTGCCAGCAGTGAAGCGGCCGCCCCTAACTATGGCTACACCTTC. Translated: CASSEAAAPNYGYTF.

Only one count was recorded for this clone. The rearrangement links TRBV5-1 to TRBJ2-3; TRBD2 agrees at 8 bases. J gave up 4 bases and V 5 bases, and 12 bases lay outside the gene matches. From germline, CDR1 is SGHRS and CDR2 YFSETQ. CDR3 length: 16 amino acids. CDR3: CASRDSGTRGADTQYF. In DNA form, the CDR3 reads TGCGCCAGCAGAGACTCCGGGACTAGAGGCGCAGATACGCAGTATTTT.

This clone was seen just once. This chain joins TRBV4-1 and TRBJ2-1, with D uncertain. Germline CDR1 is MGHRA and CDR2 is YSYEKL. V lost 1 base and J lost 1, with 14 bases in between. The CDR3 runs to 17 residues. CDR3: CASSQGALGKSYNEQFF. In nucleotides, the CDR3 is TGCGCCAGCAGCCAAGGGGCCCTTGGTAAGTCCTACAATGAGCAGTTCTTC.

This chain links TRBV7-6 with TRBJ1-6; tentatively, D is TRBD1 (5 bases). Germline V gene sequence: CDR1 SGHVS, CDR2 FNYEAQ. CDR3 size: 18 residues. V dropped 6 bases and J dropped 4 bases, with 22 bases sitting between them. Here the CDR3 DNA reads TGTGCCAGCAGTTTAAAACAGGCGACTCAAAATTATAATTCACCCCTCCACTTT. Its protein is CASSLKQATQNYNSPLHF.

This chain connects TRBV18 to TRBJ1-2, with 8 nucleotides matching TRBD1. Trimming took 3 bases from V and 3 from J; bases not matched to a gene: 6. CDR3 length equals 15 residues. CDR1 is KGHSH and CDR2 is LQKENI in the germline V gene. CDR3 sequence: CASSPRTGNDYGYTF. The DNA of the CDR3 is TGTGCCAGCTCACCCCGGACAGGGAACGACTATGGCTACACCTTC.

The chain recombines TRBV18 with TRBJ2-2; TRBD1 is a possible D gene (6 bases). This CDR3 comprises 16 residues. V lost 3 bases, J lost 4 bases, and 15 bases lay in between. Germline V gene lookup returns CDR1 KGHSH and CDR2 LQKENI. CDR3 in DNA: TGTGCCAGCTCACCGGAGGCCAGGGGCACCACCGGGGAGCTGTTTTTT. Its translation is CASSPEARGTTGELFF. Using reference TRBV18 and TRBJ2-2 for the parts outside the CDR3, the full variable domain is NAGVMQNPRHLVRRRGQEARLRCSPMKGHSHVYWYRQLPEEGLKFMVYLQKENIIDESGMPKERFSAEFPKEGPSILRIQQVVRGDSAAYFCASSPEARGTTGELFFGEGSRLTVL.

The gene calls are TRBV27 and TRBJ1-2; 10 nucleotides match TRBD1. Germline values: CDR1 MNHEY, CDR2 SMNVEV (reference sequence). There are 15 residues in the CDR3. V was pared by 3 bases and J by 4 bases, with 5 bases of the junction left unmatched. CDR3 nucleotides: TGTGCCAGCAGTTTGGGGAGGACAGGGGGCTATGGCTACACCTTC. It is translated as CASSLGRTGGYGYTF.

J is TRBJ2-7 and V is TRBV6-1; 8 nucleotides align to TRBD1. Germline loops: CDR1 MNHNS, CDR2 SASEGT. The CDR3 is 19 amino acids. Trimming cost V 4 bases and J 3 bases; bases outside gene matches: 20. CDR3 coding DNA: TGTGCCAGCAGTGGGACACCGGGACAGGCTTCGGACAGTCTCTACGAGCAGTACTTC. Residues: CASSGTPGQASDSLYEQYF.

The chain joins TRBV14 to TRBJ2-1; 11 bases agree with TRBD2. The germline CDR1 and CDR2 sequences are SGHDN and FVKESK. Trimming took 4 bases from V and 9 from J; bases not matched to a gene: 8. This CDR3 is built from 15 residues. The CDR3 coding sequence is TGTGCCAGCAGCCCGACTAGCGGGATCCGGGGTGAGCAGTTCTTC. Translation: CASSPTSGIRGEQFF.

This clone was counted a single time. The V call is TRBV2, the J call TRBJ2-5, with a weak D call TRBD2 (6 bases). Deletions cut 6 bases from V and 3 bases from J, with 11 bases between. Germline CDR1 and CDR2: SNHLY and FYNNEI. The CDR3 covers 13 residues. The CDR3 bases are TGTGCCAGCAGGGAGGGTGCGGAAGAGACCCAGTACTTC. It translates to CASREGAEETQYF.

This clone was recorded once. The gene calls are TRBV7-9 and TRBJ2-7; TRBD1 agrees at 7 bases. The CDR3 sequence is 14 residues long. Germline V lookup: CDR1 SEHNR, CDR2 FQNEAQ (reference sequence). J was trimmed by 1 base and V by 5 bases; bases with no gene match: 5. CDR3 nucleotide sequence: TGTGCCAGCAGCCGCGAACAGGGGTCCTACGAGCAGTACTTC. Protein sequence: CASSREQGSYEQYF.

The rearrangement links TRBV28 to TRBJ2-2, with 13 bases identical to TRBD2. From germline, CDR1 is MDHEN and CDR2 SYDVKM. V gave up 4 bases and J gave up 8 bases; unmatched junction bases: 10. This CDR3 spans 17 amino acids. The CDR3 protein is CASSSQPLAGGPGELFF. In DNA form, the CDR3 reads TGTGCCAGCAGTTCGCAACCACTAGCGGGAGGGCCGGGGGAGCTGTTTTTT.

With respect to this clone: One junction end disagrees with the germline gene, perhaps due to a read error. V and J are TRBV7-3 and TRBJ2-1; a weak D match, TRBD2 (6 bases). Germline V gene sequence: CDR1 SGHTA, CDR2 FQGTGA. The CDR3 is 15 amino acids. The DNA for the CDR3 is TGTGCCAGCAACTTAACCCCGGGGGACCACAATGAGCAGTTCTTC. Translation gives CASNLTPGDHNEQFF. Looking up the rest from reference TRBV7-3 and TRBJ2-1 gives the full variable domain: GAGVSQTPSNKVTEKGKYVELRCDPISGHTALYWYRQSLGQGPEFLIYFQGTGAADDSGLPNDRFFAVRPEGSVSTLKIQRTERGDSAVYLCASNLTPGDHNEQFFGPGTRLTVL.

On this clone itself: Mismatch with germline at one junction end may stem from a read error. This CDR3 reads CASSLAGTSGGSSEQYF. In DNA, the CDR3 is TGCGCCAGCAGCTTGGCCGGGACTAGCGGGGGATCCTCCGAGCAGTACTTC. The chain couples TRBV5-1 to TRBJ2-7; 14 bases match TRBD2. The CDR3 has 17 amino acids. Germline assignment: CDR1 SGHRS and CDR2 YFSETQ.

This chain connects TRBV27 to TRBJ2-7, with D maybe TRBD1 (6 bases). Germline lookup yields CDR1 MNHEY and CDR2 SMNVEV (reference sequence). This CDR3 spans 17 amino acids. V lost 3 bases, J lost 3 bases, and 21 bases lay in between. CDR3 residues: CASSFHYLPGQNYEQYF. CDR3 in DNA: TGTGCCAGCAGTTTCCACTATCTCCCGGGACAAAACTACGAGCAGTACTTC.

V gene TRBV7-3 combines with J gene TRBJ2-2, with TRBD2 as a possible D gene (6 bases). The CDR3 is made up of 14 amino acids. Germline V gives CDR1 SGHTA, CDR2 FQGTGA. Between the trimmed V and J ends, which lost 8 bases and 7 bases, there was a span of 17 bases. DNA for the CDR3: TGTGCCAGCTCTTGGAGGGAGAGGGGCGGGGAGCTGTTTTTT. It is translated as CASSWRERGGELFF.

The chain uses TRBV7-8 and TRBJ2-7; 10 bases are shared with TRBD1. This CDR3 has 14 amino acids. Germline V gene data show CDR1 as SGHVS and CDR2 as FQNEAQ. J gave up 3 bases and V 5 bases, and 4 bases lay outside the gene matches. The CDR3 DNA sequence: TGTGCCAGCAGCCCCGGGACAGGGGACTACGAGCAGTACTTC. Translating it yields CASSPGTGDYEQYF.